The source of this T cell receptor (beta chain) is a study of blood T cell repertoires in COVID-19. Study-wide background: Whether acute or convalescent, the COVID-19 samples came from the United States, Italy and Spain.

Categorization into cohorts depended on clinical history that participants reported. Resolution of symptoms, clearance, or two negative PCRs was present in recovered Cohort 3 donors. The repertoire was sequenced with immunoSEQ multiplex PCR; TCRdb's copy has only in-frame clones and lacks some. The data show 150,000 to 250,000 clones, approximately 80% seen once. The V and J ends lost 4 bases and 0 bases respectively, with 14 bases between them. CDR1 and CDR2 (germline): SGDLS, YYNGEE. CDR3 length: 16 amino acids. The V call is TRBV9, the J call TRBJ1-3, with D possibly TRBD1 on 5 matching bases. Sequenced: PBMCs or T cells enriched from blood (not recorded which). This TCR was recovered from a man aged 35 to 55 who had recovered from COVID-19. This CDR3 reads CASSPQTASSGNTIYF. The CDR3 nucleotides are TGTGCCAGCAGCCCGCAGACAGCCAGCTCTGGAAACACCATATATTTT.